This TCR beta chain was recorded in a study of blood T cell repertoires in COVID-19. The overall study: Acute and convalescent COVID-19 specimens originated in the United States, Italy and Spain.

This CDR3 comprises 11 residues. Germline V gene data show CDR1 as DFQATT and CDR2 as SNEGSKA (reference sequence). Recruitment covered about two dozen US areas and drew participants whose ages spanned roughly 18 to 100 years. Before being deemed recovered, Cohort 3 donors had two negative PCRs, clearance, or symptom resolution. Source study methods: Counts of nucleated cells, estimated from reference gene primer amplification, were obtained. TCRdb's copy holds only in-frame clones and misses some; the assay was immunoSEQ multiplex PCR. V and J calls and clone size follow that table, whereas D and trimming were derived from the DNA. This sample yields around 450,000 clones, of which about nine tenths are seen a single time; about 0.6% belongs to the top ten.

The source material was PBMCs or T cells enriched from blood (not recorded which). This chain connects TRBV20-1 to TRBJ1-2; D perhaps matches TRBD1 (5 bases). The sequence derives from a man younger than 35 who had recovered from COVID-19. This chain's CDR3 is CRSYGRDGYTF. DNA for the CDR3: TGCAGAAGTTATGGGAGGGACGGCTACACCTTC.